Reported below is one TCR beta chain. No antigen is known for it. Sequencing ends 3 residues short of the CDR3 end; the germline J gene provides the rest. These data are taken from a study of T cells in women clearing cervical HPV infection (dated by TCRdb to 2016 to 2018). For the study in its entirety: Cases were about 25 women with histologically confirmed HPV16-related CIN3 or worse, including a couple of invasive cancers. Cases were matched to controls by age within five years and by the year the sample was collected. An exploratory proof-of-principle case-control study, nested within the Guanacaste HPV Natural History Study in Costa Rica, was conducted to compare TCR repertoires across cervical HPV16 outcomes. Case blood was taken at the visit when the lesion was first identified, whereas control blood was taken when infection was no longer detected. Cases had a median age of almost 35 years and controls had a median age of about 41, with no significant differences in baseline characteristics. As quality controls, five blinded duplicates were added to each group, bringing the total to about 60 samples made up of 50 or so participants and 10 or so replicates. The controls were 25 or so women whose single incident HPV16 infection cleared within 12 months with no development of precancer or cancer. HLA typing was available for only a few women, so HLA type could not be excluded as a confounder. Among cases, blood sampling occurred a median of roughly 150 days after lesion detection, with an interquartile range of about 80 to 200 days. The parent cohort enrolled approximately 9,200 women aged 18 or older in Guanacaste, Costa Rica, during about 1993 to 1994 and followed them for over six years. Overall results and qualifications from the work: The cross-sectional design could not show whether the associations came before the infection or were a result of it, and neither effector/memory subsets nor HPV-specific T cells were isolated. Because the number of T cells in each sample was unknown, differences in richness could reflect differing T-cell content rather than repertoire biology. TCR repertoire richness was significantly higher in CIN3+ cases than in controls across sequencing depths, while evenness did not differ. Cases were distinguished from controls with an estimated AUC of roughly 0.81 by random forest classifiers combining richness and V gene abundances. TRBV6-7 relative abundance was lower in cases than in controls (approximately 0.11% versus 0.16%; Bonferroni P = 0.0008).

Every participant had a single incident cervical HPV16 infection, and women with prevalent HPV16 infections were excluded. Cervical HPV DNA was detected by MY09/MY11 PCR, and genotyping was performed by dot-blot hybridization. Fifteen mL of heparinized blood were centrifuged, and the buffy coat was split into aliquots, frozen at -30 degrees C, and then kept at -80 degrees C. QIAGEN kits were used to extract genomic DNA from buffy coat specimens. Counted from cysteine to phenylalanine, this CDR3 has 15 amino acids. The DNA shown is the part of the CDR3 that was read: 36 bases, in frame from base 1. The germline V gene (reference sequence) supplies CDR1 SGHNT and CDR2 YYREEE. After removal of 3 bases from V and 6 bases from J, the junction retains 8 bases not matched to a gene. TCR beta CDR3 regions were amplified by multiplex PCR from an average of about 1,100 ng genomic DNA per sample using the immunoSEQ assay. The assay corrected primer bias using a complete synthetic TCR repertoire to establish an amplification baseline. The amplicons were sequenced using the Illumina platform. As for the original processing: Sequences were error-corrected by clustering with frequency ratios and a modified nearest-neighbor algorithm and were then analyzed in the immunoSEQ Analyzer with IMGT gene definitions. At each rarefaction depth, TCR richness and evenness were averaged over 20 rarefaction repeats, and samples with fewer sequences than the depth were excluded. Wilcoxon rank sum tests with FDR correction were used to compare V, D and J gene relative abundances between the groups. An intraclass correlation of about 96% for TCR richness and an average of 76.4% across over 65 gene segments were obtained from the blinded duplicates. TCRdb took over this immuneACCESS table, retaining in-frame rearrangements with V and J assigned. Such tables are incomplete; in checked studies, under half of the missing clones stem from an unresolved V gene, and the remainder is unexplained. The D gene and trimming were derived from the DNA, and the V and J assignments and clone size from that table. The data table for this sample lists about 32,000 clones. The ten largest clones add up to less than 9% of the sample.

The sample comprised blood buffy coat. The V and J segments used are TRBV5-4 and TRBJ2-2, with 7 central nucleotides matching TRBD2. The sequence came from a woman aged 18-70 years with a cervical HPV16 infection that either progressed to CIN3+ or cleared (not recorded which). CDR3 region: CASSWWGGVPGELFF. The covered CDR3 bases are TGTGCCAGCAGCTGGTGGGGGGGGGTACCCGGGGAG.